These 15 T cell receptor beta chains were all obtained from the same sample, sequenced in a study of control samples from healthy donors and cancer patients. The repertoire was sequenced with immunoSEQ multiplex PCR; TCRdb's copy has only in-frame clones and lacks some. The sample records around 28,000 clones, approximately 90% being singletons. Material for sequencing was PBMCs. These receptors were obtained from a middle-aged man with lung cancer.

The chain couples TRBV18 to TRBJ1-1; D unclear. CDR3 size: 16 residues. With 4 bases removed from V and 1 base from J, the gap between germline ends came to 16 bases. The germline gives CDR1 KGHSH, CDR2 LQKENI. In nucleotides, the CDR3 is TGTGCCAGCTCACTGGGGTCTCCCTACGCGAACACTGAAGCTTTCTTT. It encodes CASSLGSPYANTEAFF.

The chain combines TRBV5-1 with TRBJ2-1; perhaps TRBD1 as D (6 bases). V lost 4 bases and J lost 4, with 15 bases in between. Germline CDR1 and CDR2: SGHRS and YFSETQ. The CDR3 has 15 residues. CDR3 loop: CASSVQGNIYNEQFF. The CDR3 region has the DNA TGCGCCAGCAGCGTACAGGGAAATATATACAATGAGCAGTTCTTC.

This clone showed up just a few times. The chain uses TRBV7-6 and TRBJ2-1; 9 bases fit TRBD2. The J segment lost 5 bases and the V segment lost 6 bases, leaving 5 bases of the junction unmatched. Germline-derived CDR1 and CDR2 are SGHVS and FNYEAQ. The CDR3 loop spans 14 amino acids. The CDR3 sequence is CASSASGEHNEQFF. The CDR3 DNA sequence: TGTGCCAGCAGTGCTAGCGGGGAGCACAATGAGCAGTTCTTC.

This sequence joins TRBV6-1 and TRBJ1-2; perhaps TRBD1 as D (6 bases). The CDR3 is 14 residues long. V lost 3 bases and J 2 bases, leaving 10 bases between the germline ends. Germline CDR1 MNHNS, CDR2 SASEGT. This CDR3 reads CASSDLGANYGYTF. The CDR3 nucleotides read TGTGCCAGCAGTGATCTGGGGGCCAACTATGGCTACACCTTC.

The CDR3 spells CASSYNSPLHF. The CDR3 DNA reads as TGTGCCAGCAGTTATAATTCACCCCTCCACTTT. The chain joins TRBV25-1 to TRBJ1-6, with no clear D. Germline V CDR1 and CDR2: MGHDK, SYGVNS. Trimming removed 5 bases at V and 4 bases at J, with 0 bases between. The CDR3 is 11 residues long.

The chain combines TRBV19 with TRBJ1-5; the D gene is possibly TRBD1 (6 bases). The length of the CDR3 is 15 residues. V lost 9 bases to trimming and J lost 3 bases, with 18 bases between them. CDR1 LNHDA and CDR2 SQIVND come from the germline V gene (reference sequence). In DNA, the CDR3 is TGTGCCAGCGACGAGGGGGGGTATACCAATCAGCCCCAGCATTTT. It encodes CASDEGGYTNQPQHF.

The rearrangement joins TRBV29-1 to TRBJ1-1; no firm D call. The CDR3 spans 11 residues. V was pared by 4 bases and J by 1 base, with 4 bases between. The germline CDR1 and CDR2 sequences are SQVTM and ANQGSEA. The CDR3 nucleotides read TGCAGCGTTGTCAGGAACACTGAAGCTTTCTTT. This sequence encodes CSVVRNTEAFF.

V and J are TRBV6-5 and TRBJ2-3; D is unclear. Germline V gene lookup returns CDR1 MNHEY and CDR2 SVGAGI. The CDR3 length is 10 residues. CDR3 in amino acids: CAVGGDTQYF. CDR3 DNA: TGTGCAGTGGGTGGGGATACGCAGTATTTT.

The chain couples TRBV7-2 to TRBJ1-5; D is perhaps TRBD1 (6 bases). V was clipped by 4 bases and J by 7 bases, with 17 bases between them. Germline CDR1 is SGHTA and CDR2 is FQGNSA. The CDR3 length is 15 residues. The CDR3 sequence is CASSSTQGFGQPQHF. The CDR3 DNA is TGTGCCAGCAGCTCGACACAGGGTTTTGGGCAGCCCCAGCATTTT. The whole variable domain, filled in from reference TRBV7-2 and TRBJ1-5, reads GAGVSQSPSNKVTEKGKDVELRCDPISGHTALYWYRQSLGQGLEFLIYFQGNSAPDKSGLPSDRFSAERTGGSVSTLTIQRTQQEDSAVYLCASSSTQGFGQPQHFGDGTRLSIL.

V gene TRBV6-5 combines with J gene TRBJ1-4, with 9 bases lining up with TRBD1. V was clipped by 5 bases and J by 7 bases; unmatched bases: 5. The CDR3 sequence is 14 residues long. From germline, CDR1 is MNHEY and CDR2 SVGAGI. The chain's CDR3 is CASSTTGGGEKLFF. CDR3 sequence (DNA): TGTGCCAGCAGTACGACAGGGGGAGGTGAAAAACTGTTTTTT.

This clone was seen once. The J gene is TRBJ1-1, the V gene TRBV7-2; TRBD1 might be the D (5 bases). Germline assignment: CDR1 SGHTA and CDR2 FQGNSA. Trimming pared 3 bases from V and 2 bases from J, leaving 10 bases between. The CDR3 has 14 residues. CDR3 nucleotides: TGTGCCAGCAGCTTTCTGGACATTAACACTGAAGCTTTCTTT. As protein: CASSFLDINTEAFF.

The genes are TRBV28 and TRBJ1-4; 7 bases are a match to TRBD1. There are 14 residues in the CDR3. Looked up from germline, CDR1 is MDHEN and CDR2 is SYDVKM. Losses at the gene ends were 5 bases for V and 7 bases for J; bases not matched to a gene: 7. CDR3 loop: CASSPQGIGEKLFF. The DNA for the CDR3 is TGTGCCAGCAGTCCACAGGGGATTGGTGAAAAACTGTTTTTT.

This clone was picked up one time. V gene TRBV3-1 (or the pseudogene TRBV3-2) combines with J gene TRBJ2-3, with D perhaps matching TRBD2 (6 bases). Per germline, CDR1 LGHDT and CDR2 YNNKEL (reference sequence). Between the trimmed V and J ends, which lost 3 bases and 1 base, there was a span of 14 bases. The CDR3 totals 16 residues. CDR3: CASSHSGGSGTDTQYF. The CDR3 region has the DNA TGTGCCAGCAGCCATTCCGGGGGTAGTGGCACAGATACGCAGTATTTT.

The chain is built from TRBV5-5 and TRBJ2-5, with D unresolved. Trimming shortened V by 0 bases and J by 5 bases, and 20 bases separated the two germline ends. The CDR3 contains 17 residues. Germline CDR1 SGHKS, CDR2 YYEKEE (reference sequence). The CDR3 DNA reads as TGTGCCAGCAGCTTGGCCGTAAGGCTCCTCTCGTTGGAGACCCAGTACTTC. Protein: CASSLAVRLLSLETQYF.

This clone was counted only a few times. In the same sample, other DNA sequences code for this CDR3. The rearrangement uses TRBV10-3 and TRBJ2-6; D unresolved. V was trimmed by 3 bases and J by 2 bases, leaving 5 bases between them. This CDR3 comprises 14 residues. The V gene's germline CDR1 is ENHRY and CDR2 SYGVKD. CDR3 in amino acids: CAISDRTGANVLTF. The CDR3, as DNA: TGTGCCATCAGTGACCGCACTGGGGCCAACGTCCTGACTTTC.